These 18 T cell receptor beta chains were sequenced from one sample in a study of neoadjuvant anti-PD-1 for oral cavity cancer. Profiled with immunoSEQ multiplex PCR; TCRdb holds only in-frame clones, not every one. The table lists around 67,000 clones, about 86% of them singletons. Time point given: after neoadjuvant nivolumab, at surgical resection. Sequencing used PBMCs, obtained after nivolumab (anti-PD-1) treatment. The receptors here all came from a person aged 40 to 85 with oral cavity squamous cell carcinoma.

This chain joins TRBV4-2 and TRBJ1-6; TRBD1 matches at 12 bases. Germline-derived CDR1 and CDR2 are LGHNA and YNFKEQ. The CDR3 spans 20 residues. V dropped 0 bases and J dropped 7; count of bases not matched to a gene: 13. CDR3 amino acids: CASSQDGGQGANLRNSPLHF. The CDR3 DNA is TGTGCCAGCAGCCAAGATGGGGGACAGGGGGCTAACCTTAGGAATTCACCCCTCCACTTT.

V usage is TRBV5-5 and J usage is TRBJ1-2; 7 positions agree with TRBD1. Per germline, CDR1 SGHKS and CDR2 YYEKEE (reference sequence). V gave up 2 bases and J gave up 8 bases; unmatched junction bases: 12. The CDR3 consists of 15 residues. CDR3: CASSFGGGLAGGYTF. DNA of the CDR3: TGTGCCAGCAGCTTCGGAGGGGGCCTCGCCGGGGGCTACACCTTC.

The rearrangement links TRBV4-1 to TRBJ1-1; D unclear. V was cut by 5 bases and J by 0 bases, with 10 bases left in between. Per the germline V gene, CDR1 is MGHRA and CDR2 is YSYEKL. The CDR3 contains 14 residues. The CDR3 nucleotides read TGCGCCAGCAGCGGCGTATTCATGAACACTGAAGCTTTCTTT. It yields the protein CASSGVFMNTEAFF.

V is TRBV21-1 and J is TRBJ2-7; the table gives TRBD2 as D, unverified against the DNA. TRBV21-1 is a documented pseudogene. This CDR3 comprises 12 residues. CDR3 in amino acids: CASSLAGYEQYF. For the CDR3, the DNA is TGTGCCAGCAGCCTCGCGGGGTACGAGCAGTACTTC.

The chain couples TRBV18 to TRBJ1-1; D unclear. Per the germline V gene, CDR1 is KGHSH and CDR2 is LQKENI. V was trimmed by 6 bases and J by 1 base, leaving 15 bases between them. There are 15 residues in the CDR3. The CDR3 DNA reads as TGTGCCAGCTCCCGAGATAGCAACCGGAACACTGAAGCTTTCTTT. This encodes CASSRDSNRNTEAFF.

The V gene is TRBV6-1, the J gene TRBJ1-1; D might be TRBD1 (6 bases). CDR1 is MNHNS, CDR2 SASEGT, per germline. V gave up 4 bases and J gave up 8 bases, with 17 bases separating them. The CDR3 loop spans 14 amino acids. CDR3 nucleotide sequence: TGTGCCAGCAGTGCGAACAGGGACGGGTTGGAAGCTTTCTTT. Translated: CASSANRDGLEAFF.

About this clone: An end of the junction differs from the germline gene, which may be a read error. The J gene is TRBJ2-7, the V gene TRBV2; 9 bases match TRBD1. Germline lookup yields CDR1 SNHLY and CDR2 FYNNEI. The CDR3 extends over 13 amino acids. The CDR3: CASRDRVLGEKYF. In DNA form, the CDR3 reads TGTGCCAGCCGGGACAGGGTATTAGGCGAGAAGTACTTC.

The V and J genes are TRBV5-5 and TRBJ1-5; a possible D gene is TRBD1 (6 bases). The CDR3 has 16 residues. The germline V and J ends were trimmed by 5 bases and 0 bases, with 15 bases remaining between them. CDR1 is SGHKS and CDR2 is YYEKEE in the germline V gene (reference sequence). Written as DNA, the CDR3 is TGTGCCAGCAGTCAAGGCAGGGGATATAGCAATCAGCCCCAGCATTTT. It encodes CASSQGRGYSNQPQHF.

The chain links TRBV15 to TRBJ1-1; D remains ambiguous. V dropped 2 bases and J dropped 3 bases, with 7 bases sitting between them. Germline V gene data show CDR1 as LNHNV and CDR2 as YYDKDF (reference sequence). The CDR3 has 13 amino acids. The CDR3 spells CATSRQSYTEAFF. Written as DNA, the CDR3 is TGTGCCACCAGCAGACAGAGCTACACTGAAGCTTTCTTT. The full variable domain, its missing parts supplied by reference TRBV15 and TRBJ1-1, is DAMVIQNPRYQVTQFGKPVTLSCSQTLNHNVMYWYQQKSSQAPKLLFHYYDKDFNNEADTPDNFQSRRPNTSFCFLDIRSPGLGDTAMYLCATSRQSYTEAFFGQGTRLTVV.

The rearrangement links TRBV30 to TRBJ2-1; 7 bases agree with TRBD2. This CDR3 region has 12 residues. Germline values: CDR1 GTSNPN, CDR2 SVGIG (reference sequence). V lost 3 bases to trimming and J lost 14 bases; unmatched junction nucleotides: 10. The CDR3 sequence is CAWSAPGGSEFF. The CDR3 nucleotides read TGTGCCTGGAGCGCCCCCGGGGGGTCGGAGTTCTTC.

This clone has a single count. V and J are TRBV4-1 and TRBJ1-2, with 9 nucleotides matching TRBD1. V was clipped by 1 base and J by 2 bases; unmatched bases: 5. CDR1 MGHRA and CDR2 YSYEKL come from the germline V gene. The CDR3 contains 16 residues. In DNA, the CDR3 is TGCGCCAGCAGCCAAGTACATACAGGGGGCAACTATGGCTACACCTTC. Translation: CASSQVHTGGNYGYTF.

This clone turned up a few times. The V gene is TRBV29-1, the J gene TRBJ1-2; D remains unclear. The CDR3 length is 18 residues. The germline CDR1 and CDR2 sequences are SQVTM and ANQGSEA. The germline V and J ends were trimmed by 5 bases and 8 bases, with 33 bases remaining between them. The CDR3 DNA sequence: TGCAGCGTTCTGACCTCCGACTACGCTTCCCCGCGGCTGGGGGGCTACACCTTC. This encodes CSVLTSDYASPRLGGYTF.

This clone was seen more than once but under ten times. The V gene is TRBV6-5, the J gene TRBJ1-1; D is unclear. The CDR3 is 16 residues long. Trimming shortened V by 1 base and J by 3 bases, and 15 bases separated the two germline ends. Germline-derived CDR1 and CDR2 are MNHEY and SVGAGI. The CDR3 protein is CASSYYDTGKDTEAFF. CDR3 sequence (DNA): TGTGCCAGCAGTTACTACGACACGGGGAAGGACACTGAAGCTTTCTTT.

V and J are TRBV5-4 and TRBJ2-3; D is perhaps TRBD2 (6 bases). In germline, CDR1 is SGHNT, CDR2 YYREEE (reference sequence). CDR3 length equals 12 residues. V shed 6 bases and J shed 4 bases, with 9 bases lying between them. The CDR3, as DNA: TGTGCCAGCACCGGAGGGGCAGATACGCAGTATTTT. It codes for CASTGGADTQYF.

The chain combines TRBV4-1 with TRBJ2-1; D uncertain. The CDR3 has 13 residues. In germline, CDR1 is MGHRA, CDR2 YSYEKL. The V end was cut by 3 bases, the J end by 3 bases, with 6 bases between. CDR3 protein: CASSQGYYNEQFF. In DNA form, the CDR3 reads TGCGCCAGCAGCCAGGGTTACTACAATGAGCAGTTCTTC.

The chain joins TRBV5-1 to TRBJ1-2; D remains ambiguous. The CDR3 is 15 amino acids. Per germline, CDR1 SGHRS and CDR2 YFSETQ. The V end lost 0 bases, the J end lost 4 bases, and 13 bases lay between the germline ends. CDR3 in amino acids: CASSLEGNPVYGYTF. The CDR3 coding sequence is TGCGCCAGCAGCTTGGAAGGTAACCCCGTCTATGGCTACACCTTC.

The chain carries TRBV5-1 and TRBJ1-1; D remains unclear. Germline lookup yields CDR1 SGHRS and CDR2 YFSETQ. This CDR3 has 17 residues. V dropped 0 bases and J dropped 3 bases, with 18 bases sitting between them. The CDR3 spells CASSLGVFGPGDTEAFF. The CDR3 DNA reads TGCGCCAGCAGCTTGGGAGTTTTTGGACCCGGGGACACTGAAGCTTTCTTT.

The gene calls are TRBV19 and TRBJ1-1, with TRBD1 identical over 8 bases. CDR3 length: 14 amino acids. V shed 6 bases, J shed 0 bases, and the junction held 3 bases outside the gene matches. Germline loops: CDR1 LNHDA, CDR2 SQIVND (reference sequence). The CDR3 sequence is CASRRTGLNTEAFF. The CDR3 nucleotides read TGTGCCAGTAGAAGGACAGGGTTGAACACTGAAGCTTTCTTT.